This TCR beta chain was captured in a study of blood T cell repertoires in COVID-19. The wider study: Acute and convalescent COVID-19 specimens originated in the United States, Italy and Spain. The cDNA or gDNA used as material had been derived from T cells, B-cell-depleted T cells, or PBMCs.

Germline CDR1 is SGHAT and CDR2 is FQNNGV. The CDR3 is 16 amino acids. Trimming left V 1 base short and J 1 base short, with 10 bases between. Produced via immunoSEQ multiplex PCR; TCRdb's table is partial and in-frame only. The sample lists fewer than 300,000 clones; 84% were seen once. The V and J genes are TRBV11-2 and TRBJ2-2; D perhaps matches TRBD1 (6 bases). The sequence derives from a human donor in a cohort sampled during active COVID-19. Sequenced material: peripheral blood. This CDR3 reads CASSLGRGGNTGELFF. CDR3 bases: TGTGCCAGCAGCTTAGGAAGAGGGGGGAACACCGGGGAGCTGTTTTTT.